What follows are 20 T cell receptor beta chains derived from one specimen sequenced in a study of blood T cell repertoires in COVID-19. The repertoire was sequenced with immunoSEQ multiplex PCR; TCRdb's copy has only in-frame clones and lacks some. The sample has around 300,000 clones; approximately 89% are singletons. The sequenced sample consisted of PBMCs or T cells enriched from blood (not recorded which). Receptors originate from a man aged 25 to 45 who had recovered from COVID-19.

The V call is TRBV19, the J call TRBJ2-1, with a tentative D call TRBD1 (6 bases). V lost 1 base, J lost 6 bases, and 13 bases lay in between. This CDR3 is 15 amino acids long. Germline V gives CDR1 LNHDA, CDR2 SQIVND (reference sequence). The CDR3 region is CASSIVPTGANEQFF. The CDR3 DNA follows: TGTGCCAGTAGTATAGTCCCGACAGGTGCCAATGAGCAGTTCTTC.

The rearrangement links TRBV10-3 to TRBJ1-2, with D uncertain. Trimming pared 7 bases from V and 7 bases from J, leaving 7 bases between. The CDR3 is 10 residues long. In germline, CDR1 is ENHRY, CDR2 SYGVKD. The CDR3: CAIKEFGYTF. CDR3 bases: TGTGCCATCAAGGAGTTTGGCTACACCTTC.

The chain joins TRBV4-1 to TRBJ1-6; D might be TRBD1 (5 bases). V was cut by 6 bases and J by 0 bases, with 9 bases left in between. In germline, CDR1 is MGHRA, CDR2 YSYEKL. The CDR3 covers 15 residues. The CDR3 here is CASRGTSSYNSPLHF. The CDR3 DNA reads TGCGCCAGCAGGGGGACTAGCTCCTATAATTCACCCCTCCACTTT.

The genes are TRBV28 and TRBJ1-2; weak D call: TRBD1 (6 bases). The V gene lost 6 bases and the J gene lost 7 bases, with 15 bases spanning the gap. Germline V gene sequence: CDR1 MDHEN, CDR2 SYDVKM. This CDR3 is 13 amino acids long. CDR3 in DNA: TGTGCCAGCAGGCCCCGGGACACACCTGGCTACACCTTC. Translated: CASRPRDTPGYTF.

Only a few counts were recorded for this clone. The chain joins TRBV18 to TRBJ1-2; possible D gene TRBD1, 6 bases. The CDR3 runs to 13 residues. Trimming took 0 bases from V and 7 from J, leaving 9 bases between them. Germline V gene data show CDR1 as KGHSH and CDR2 as LQKENI. DNA of the CDR3: TGTGCCAGCTCACCACCTACAGGGATTGGCTACACCTTC. It is translated as CASSPPTGIGYTF.

This clone appeared a few times. This chain uses TRBV13 with TRBJ1-2; TRBD1 is a possible D gene (5 bases). This CDR3 is built from 16 residues. Germline V lookup: CDR1 PRHDT, CDR2 FYEKMQ (reference sequence). Trimming stripped 1 base from V and 4 bases from J, with 16 bases between. The CDR3 protein is CASSLVSGRGVYGYTF. DNA for the CDR3: TGTGCCAGCAGCTTAGTCTCTGGGCGGGGGGTCTATGGCTACACCTTC.

V usage is TRBV5-1 and J usage is TRBJ1-4, with D possibly matching TRBD1 (5 bases). Germline lookup yields CDR1 SGHRS and CDR2 YFSETQ. This CDR3 contains 15 residues. Trimming took off 5 bases at V and 6 bases at J, with 17 bases between the two ends. CDR3: CASRLSGGLDEKLFF. The CDR3, as DNA: TGCGCCAGCAGGCTAAGCGGGGGTCTTGATGAAAAACTGTTTTTT.

This clone was detected only a few times. The chain links TRBV2 to TRBJ1-3; 9 nucleotides match TRBD1. This CDR3 is built from 13 residues. CDR1 and CDR2 (germline): SNHLY, FYNNEI. The V gene end was trimmed by 5 bases and the J gene end by 6 bases; junction bases not matched to a gene: 2. CDR3 nucleotide sequence: TGTGCCAGCAGTCGGACAGGGGAAAACACCATATATTTT. Protein sequence: CASSRTGENTIYF.

The chain employs TRBV27 and TRBJ1-2, with unresolved D. Germline V gene sequence: CDR1 MNHEY, CDR2 SMNVEV (reference sequence). CDR3 length equals 13 residues. Trimming removed 3 bases at V and 8 bases at J, with 13 bases between. The CDR3 protein is CASSFSGGHGYTF. The CDR3 DNA follows: TGTGCCAGCAGTTTCAGTGGTGGTCACGGCTACACCTTC.

This chain connects TRBV19 to TRBJ2-1, with 9 nucleotides matching TRBD1. After removal of 1 base from V and 7 bases from J, the junction contained 5 bases not matched to a gene. The CDR3 contains 15 residues. CDR1 is LNHDA and CDR2 is SQIVND in the germline V gene (reference sequence). DNA for the CDR3: TGTGCCAGTAGTATAGGGGACAGGGCGGGTAATGAGCAGTTCTTC. Translating gives CASSIGDRAGNEQFF. The variable domain in full, completed from reference TRBV19 and TRBJ2-1, reads DGGITQSPKYLFRKEGQNVTLSCEQNLNHDAMYWYRQDPGQGLRLIYYSQIVNDFQKGDIAEGYSVSREKKESFPLTVTSAQKNPTAFYLCASSIGDRAGNEQFFGPGTRLTVL.

This clone has just one count. The rearrangement joins TRBV12-3 or TRBV12-4 to TRBJ1-5; TRBD1 is a possible D gene (5 bases). V dropped 1 base and J dropped 5 bases, with 6 bases sitting between them. There are 13 residues in the CDR3. The CDR3 spells CASSLVRDQPQHF. The CDR3 region has the DNA TGTGCCAGCAGTTTAGTCAGGGATCAGCCCCAGCATTTT.

The rearrangement links TRBV6-5 to TRBJ1-2, with 9 bases lining up with TRBD1. This CDR3 contains 14 residues. V gave up 6 bases and J gave up 8 bases; unmatched junction bases: 10. The V gene's germline CDR1 is MNHEY and CDR2 SVGAGI. The CDR3 DNA reads as TGTGCCAGCAGGCCAGAGGGGACAGGGAAAGGCTACACCTTC. Translated: CASRPEGTGKGYTF.

This clone was counted ten times or more. This chain uses TRBV3-1 (or the pseudogene TRBV3-2) with TRBJ1-6; a weak D match, TRBD1 (6 bases). Germline loops: CDR1 LGHDT, CDR2 YNNKEL (reference sequence). Trimming removed 0 bases from V and 10 bases from J, with 10 bases in between. The CDR3 is 14 residues long. The CDR3 bases are TGTGCCAGCAGCCAAGAAACAGGGCGCTCACCCCTCCACTTT. Encoded protein: CASSQETGRSPLHF.

J is TRBJ2-2 and V is TRBV18; a possible D gene is TRBD1 (5 bases). Trimming took 2 bases from V and 1 from J, leaving 8 bases between them. Germline loops: CDR1 KGHSH, CDR2 LQKENI. The CDR3 has 15 residues. CDR3 in DNA: TGTGCCAGCTCACCATCGACAGTGAACACCGGGGAGCTGTTTTTT. Amino acid sequence: CASSPSTVNTGELFF.

The chain has TRBV5-1 and TRBJ1-3, with D unclear. Per the germline V gene, CDR1 is SGHRS and CDR2 is YFSETQ. V shed 0 bases and J shed 8 bases, with 9 bases lying between them. This CDR3 contains 13 residues. The DNA of the CDR3 is TGCGCCAGCAGCTTGGTCCCGTCGGACACCATATATTTT. Protein sequence: CASSLVPSDTIYF.

This chain connects TRBV2 to TRBJ1-1, with 9 bases identical to TRBD1. CDR1 and CDR2 from the germline V gene are SNHLY and FYNNEI. V shed 10 bases, J shed 4 bases, and the junction held 4 bases outside the gene matches. The CDR3 spans 12 residues. The CDR3 loop is CAKQGAPTEAFF. DNA for the CDR3: TGTGCCAAACAGGGGGCGCCCACTGAAGCTTTCTTT.

CDR3 loop: CASSQDQQGNYYGYTF. The DNA of the CDR3 is TGTGCCAGCAGCCAGGACCAACAGGGAAACTACTATGGCTACACCTTC. The chain combines TRBV14 with TRBJ1-2; D might be TRBD1 (6 bases). V dropped 3 bases and J dropped 3 bases, with 17 bases sitting between them. There are 16 residues in the CDR3. Per the germline V gene, CDR1 is SGHDN and CDR2 is FVKESK.

This rearrangement joins TRBV7-2 to TRBJ1-1; weak D call: TRBD1 (6 bases). Germline CDR1 reads SGHTA; CDR2 reads FQGNSA. This CDR3 region has 16 residues. The ends were cut back, 5 bases at V and 1 base at J, with 17 bases in the middle. The CDR3 nucleotides read TGTGCCAGCAGCCCCCCCGGGGGGGCATGGAACACTGAAGCTTTCTTT. Protein product: CASSPPGGAWNTEAFF.

The sample holds one count of this clone. The rearrangement joins TRBV30 to TRBJ1-6; no firm D call. This CDR3 spans 14 amino acids. Germline CDR1 reads GTSNPN; CDR2 reads SVGIG (reference sequence). V was clipped by 4 bases and J by 0 bases, with 7 bases between them. The CDR3 nucleotides read TGTGCCTGGATACAAAGCTCCTATAATTCACCCCTCCACTTT. Amino acid sequence: CAWIQSSYNSPLHF.

There are a few counts of this clone. V and J are TRBV11-2 and TRBJ1-5, with 7 bases that match TRBD1. Germline assignment: CDR1 SGHAT and CDR2 FQNNGV. V was clipped by 5 bases and J by 6 bases; unmatched bases: 10. This CDR3 contains 15 residues. The CDR3 bases are TGTGCCAGCAGCCAAAAAAGACAGGGAGGTCAGCCCCAGCATTTT. This codes for CASSQKRQGGQPQHF.